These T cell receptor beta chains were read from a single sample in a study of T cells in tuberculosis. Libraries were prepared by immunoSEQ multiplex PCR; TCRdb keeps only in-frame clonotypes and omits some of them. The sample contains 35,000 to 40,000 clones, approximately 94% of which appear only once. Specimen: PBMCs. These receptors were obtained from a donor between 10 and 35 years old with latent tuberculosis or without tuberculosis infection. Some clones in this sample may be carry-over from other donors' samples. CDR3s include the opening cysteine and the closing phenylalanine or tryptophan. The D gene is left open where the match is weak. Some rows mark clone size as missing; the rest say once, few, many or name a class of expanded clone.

CDR3nt: TGTGCCACCAGGTTTCCAGGGGGAAATGAAAAACTGTTTTTT; CDR3aa: CATRFPGGNEKLFF; j_gene: TRBJ1-4; v_gene: TRBV15; abundance: .; d_gene: TRBD1
CDR3nt: TGTGCCAGCAGTTTATTAGGGGTCGGGCAGCCCCAGCATTTT; CDR3aa: CASSLLGVGQPQHF; j_gene: TRBJ1-5; v_gene: TRBV27; abundance: .; d_gene: .
CDR3nt: TGCGCCAGCACTCTGGACAGGGGCACAGATACGCAGTATTTT; CDR3aa: CASTLDRGTDTQYF; j_gene: TRBJ2-3; v_gene: TRBV5-1; abundance: .; d_gene: TRBD1
CDR3nt: TGTGCCAGCTCAGCCGGGACAGGGGGATTTTATAATTCACCCCTCCACTTT; CDR3aa: CASSAGTGGFYNSPLHF; j_gene: TRBJ1-6; v_gene: TRBV18; abundance: few; d_gene: TRBD1
CDR3nt: TGTGCCAGCACCCTCGCAGGGGTTTACTACGAGCAGTACTTC; CDR3aa: CASTLAGVYYEQYF; j_gene: TRBJ2-7; v_gene: TRBV6-5; abundance: .; d_gene: .
CDR3nt: TGTGCCAGCAGCTTAGTAGCAGAAACCTATGGCTACACCTTC; CDR3aa: CASSLVAETYGYTF; j_gene: TRBJ1-2; v_gene: TRBV7-2; abundance: .; d_gene: .
CDR3nt: TGTGCCAGCAGCCTCGACAGAACCTACGAGCAGTACTTC; CDR3aa: CASSLDRTYEQYF; j_gene: TRBJ2-7; v_gene: TRBV5-4; abundance: .; d_gene: .
CDR3nt: TGTGCCAGCAGTCGGCGAGGGACTAACACCGGGGAGCTGTTTTTT; CDR3aa: CASSRRGTNTGELFF; j_gene: TRBJ2-2; v_gene: TRBV6-6; abundance: .; d_gene: .
CDR3nt: TGTGCCAGCAGCGTAGGTGGCAGAATAAACACCGGGGAGCTGTTTTTT; CDR3aa: CASSVGGRINTGELFF; j_gene: TRBJ2-2; v_gene: TRBV9; abundance: .; d_gene: .
CDR3nt: TGCGCCAGCAGCCAAGATCAGGATGAAAAACTGTTTTTT; CDR3aa: CASSQDQDEKLFF; j_gene: TRBJ1-4; v_gene: TRBV4-3; abundance: .; d_gene: .
CDR3nt: TGCGCCAGCAGCCAAGAAAGTAGCGGCAGCTCCTACGAGCAGTACTTC; CDR3aa: CASSQESSGSSYEQYF; j_gene: TRBJ2-7; v_gene: TRBV4-1; abundance: .; d_gene: .
CDR3nt: TGTGCCAGCAGCGTAGCCGGACAGCTCTCTGGAAACACCATATATTTT; CDR3aa: CASSVAGQLSGNTIYF; j_gene: TRBJ1-3; v_gene: TRBV9; abundance: .; d_gene: .
CDR3nt: TGTGCCAGCAGGCCCAGGACGGGAGTCGGGACAGATACGCAGTATTTT; CDR3aa: CASRPRTGVGTDTQYF; j_gene: TRBJ2-3; v_gene: TRBV7-3; abundance: .; d_gene: .
CDR3nt: TGCGCCAGCAGCCCGGGACAATCCTACAATGAGCAGTTCTTC; CDR3aa: CASSPGQSYNEQFF; j_gene: TRBJ2-1; v_gene: TRBV10-1; abundance: .; d_gene: .
CDR3nt: TGTGCCAGCAGGCACCCCCAGGGCCGGGGCTACACCTTC; CDR3aa: CASRHPQGRGYTF; j_gene: TRBJ1-2; v_gene: TRBV28; abundance: few; d_gene: .
CDR3nt: TGTGCCAGCTCACCCGAACTAGCGGGGACCACCGGGGAGCTGTTTTTT; CDR3aa: CASSPELAGTTGELFF; j_gene: TRBJ2-2; v_gene: TRBV18; abundance: few; d_gene: TRBD2
CDR3nt: TGCGCCAGCAGCCCTAGCGGGGGGGCGTACAATGAGCAGTTCTTC; CDR3aa: CASSPSGGAYNEQFF; j_gene: TRBJ2-1; v_gene: TRBV4-3; abundance: once; d_gene: TRBD2
CDR3nt: TGTGCCAGCAGGCCTACAGCGGGGGGTCCTAGCACAGATACGCAGTATTTT; CDR3aa: CASRPTAGGPSTDTQYF; j_gene: TRBJ2-3; v_gene: TRBV7-2; abundance: .; d_gene: TRBD2
CDR3nt: TGTGCCAGCCTCGGGAGGGAGAACACCGGGGAGCTGTTTTTT; CDR3aa: CASLGRENTGELFF; j_gene: TRBJ2-2; v_gene: TRBV28; abundance: .; d_gene: TRBD2
CDR3nt: TGCGCCAGCAGCAAGACACACTCGAACACTGAAGCTTTCTTT; CDR3aa: CASSKTHSNTEAFF; j_gene: TRBJ1-1; v_gene: TRBV4-3; abundance: .; d_gene: .
CDR3nt: TGCGCCTCTCTAAGTGGGGAGGTGGGCACTGAAGCTTTCTTT; CDR3aa: CASLSGEVGTEAFF; j_gene: TRBJ1-1; v_gene: TRBV10-2; abundance: .; d_gene: .
CDR3nt: TGTGCCAGCAGTTCCTATCGAGCGGGAAACACAGATACGCAGTATTTT; CDR3aa: CASSSYRAGNTDTQYF; j_gene: TRBJ2-3; v_gene: TRBV27; abundance: once; d_gene: TRBD2
CDR3nt: TGTGCCAGCAGACCAGGGGAATCGGAGAACACTGAAGCTTTCTTT; CDR3aa: CASRPGESENTEAFF; j_gene: TRBJ1-1; v_gene: TRBV6-4; abundance: .; d_gene: .
CDR3nt: TGTGCCAGCAGTCGGACAGGGAACAATGAGCAGTTCTTC; CDR3aa: CASSRTGNNEQFF; j_gene: TRBJ2-1; v_gene: TRBV6-5; abundance: .; d_gene: TRBD1
CDR3nt: TGTGCCAGCAGCGTAGGATTAGGAGACGTCCACGAGCAGTACTTC; CDR3aa: CASSVGLGDVHEQYF; j_gene: TRBJ2-7; v_gene: TRBV9; abundance: .; d_gene: .
CDR3nt: TGCGCCAGCAGCCAAGACCGCGTGGACAGGGTTCTATATGGCTACACCTTC; CDR3aa: CASSQDRVDRVLYGYTF; j_gene: TRBJ1-2; v_gene: TRBV4-3; abundance: .; d_gene: TRBD1
CDR3nt: TGTGCCAGTAGTATGGCCGCGGGGTCAGATACGCAGTATTTT; CDR3aa: CASSMAAGSDTQYF; j_gene: TRBJ2-3; v_gene: TRBV19; abundance: .; d_gene: .
CDR3nt: TGTGCCAGCAGTTGGGGGGGCAATCAGCCCCAGCATTTT; CDR3aa: CASSWGGNQPQHF; j_gene: TRBJ1-5; v_gene: TRBV6-5; abundance: .; d_gene: .
CDR3nt: TGTGCCAGCAGTTACGCCGGGACTACTCTAGATACGCAGTATTTT; CDR3aa: CASSYAGTTLDTQYF; j_gene: TRBJ2-3; v_gene: TRBV6-6; abundance: .; d_gene: TRBD2
CDR3nt: TGTGCCAGCAGTGCGCAGGGGGCGAACACTGAAGCTTTCTTT; CDR3aa: CASSAQGANTEAFF; j_gene: TRBJ1-1; v_gene: TRBV25-1; abundance: .; d_gene: TRBD1
CDR3nt: TGCAGCGTTGAAGATCTGGGTCGCGGCGAGGGCGGCAACTATGGCTACACCTTC; CDR3aa: CSVEDLGRGEGGNYGYTF; j_gene: TRBJ1-2; v_gene: TRBV29-1; abundance: .; d_gene: .
CDR3nt: TGTGCCAGCAGCCTAGGGACAGGATACACCGGGGAGCTGTTTTTT; CDR3aa: CASSLGTGYTGELFF; j_gene: TRBJ2-2; v_gene: TRBV7-7; abundance: .; d_gene: TRBD1